This record concerns one T cell receptor beta chain sequence. Its antigen is not yet known. No much larger clone is present one base from it, and per-base qualities are unavailable. The library was made by the immunoSEQ multiplex PCR assay. For the multiplex PCR, a mixture combining 60 forward primers for TCR Vbeta segments and 13 reverse primers for TCR Jbeta segments was used. A multiplex PCR assay on genomic DNA amplified the CDR3 region of rearranged TCR beta genes. On the Illumina HiSeq System, the amplified TCR beta libraries were sequenced as 87-base-pair reads. Under the source paper's analysis protocol: A later analysis counted about 80 million unique TCR beta chains across the 690 or so repertoires, and 9 million to 14 million of these chains were shared by at least two donors. Raw reads were error-corrected and collapsed into unique sequences with a nearest-neighbor algorithm that merged closely related sequences to remove PCR and sequencing errors. Alignment of CDR3 sequences to IMGT reference sequences was used to assign V, D and J gene segments. For a sequence to be retained, a match of at least six nucleotides to both a V gene segment and a J gene segment was required. Rearrangements were classified as productive when the CDR3 lacked stop codons and remained in frame with V and J, and all other rearrangements were classified as non-productive. Following IMGT convention, CDR3 was defined as the stretch from the second conserved V-encoded cysteine to the conserved J-encoded phenylalanine. The earlier analysis of about 640 of the donors excluded any sequence lacking an unambiguous match to a single V gene segment. In an earlier analysis of 587 of the donors, a V segment was called functional when productive rearrangements were above 56.7%, and segregating when the standard deviation between donors exceeded 5%. To diagnose cytomegalovirus status from the catalog of TCR beta chain sequences, a statistical classification framework was built. In a later analysis, V and J genes were assigned by comparing TCR nucleotide sequences against IMGT/GENE-DB human TR gene sequences. Using the TCRdist pipeline, a later analysis assigned CDR3 sequences along with most-parsimonious VDJ recombination scenarios. In a later analysis, every TCR beta chain was defined by the combination of its CDR3 amino acid sequence and its V-gene family, and reads without a unique V-gene family were dropped. As a way to deal with suspected cross-contamination and a sequencing artifact, a later analysis dropped under 600 nucleotide sequences that were highly shared and had low generation probability. A later analysis calculated a clonal expansion index for each public chain from normalized within-repertoire ranks of inferred template counts. In a later analysis, generation probabilities were computed with a VDJ recombination model fitted to out-of-frame rearrangements, and the resulting probabilities were checked against IGoR. In a later analysis, TCR-TCR, TCR-HLA and TCR-CMV co-occurrence was scored with hypergeometric tests, and a repertoire-size bias correction was applied to TCR pairs. A later analysis estimated false discovery rates by permuting HLA or CMV assignments 20 times. In a later analysis, co-occurring TCRs were grouped using DBSCAN, with TCRdist sequence similarity added in when clustering inside HLA-allele-positive subsets. Repertoires with fewer than 30,000 or more than 120,000 public chains, plus five repertoires with anomalous nucleotide sharing, were excluded from co-occurrence clustering. TCRdb limited this immuneACCESS table to in-frame rearrangements with V and J called. A share of clones is missing; checked studies link under half to unresolved V genes, and the rest is unexplained. V and J calls and clone size are copied from that table; D and trimming were computed from the DNA. This sample is represented by 65,000 to 85,000 clones; around 9.1% of them were singletons. The ten largest clones add up to about 25% of the sample.

There are 15 amino acids in the CDR3, from cysteine to phenylalanine inclusive. CDR3 DNA is the only sequence kept; it has 45 bases, read in frame from the first base. This sample is part of a study of cytomegalovirus exposure and HLA in healthy donors (dated by TCRdb to between 2016 and 2019). About the study as a whole: In an earlier analysis of under 600 of the donors, roughly 300 Gb of sequence data and some 100 million unique TCR beta sequences from roughly 180 million T cells were reported. An early release covering 500 to 750 HLA-typed donors comprised roughly 300 gigabases of sequencing data and tens of millions of unique TCR sequences. The genetic ancestry cluster associated with self-reported Caucasian donors included 81% of the approximately 410 genotyped donors. The study aimed to test whether cataloging public T cell receptors could reveal signatures of past pathogen exposure. The study used immunosequencing to profile the T cell repertoires of under 700 subjects and linked those repertoires to cytomegalovirus serostatus. In addition to the first cohort of 666 subjects, a separate validation cohort of over 90 different subjects was used. To predict cytomegalovirus infection status, the study combined high-throughput TCR immunosequencing, statistical association of individual TCRs with disease status, and machine learning. In a later analysis, previously published TCR beta repertoires from 600 to 850 donors were re-analyzed and high-resolution HLA genotyping was added so that TCR occurrence patterns could be studied. In the later analysis, no new phenotypic data were used to find candidate immune exposures; instead, reliance was placed on TCR beta sequences and their occurrence across donors. In an earlier analysis of 550 to 700 of the donors, high-throughput TCR beta sequencing was used to judge whether each TCR beta V gene segment behaved as functional or pseudogenic. Donor age, sex, ethnicity and CMV serostatus were compiled alongside the repertoire data. Genome-wide SNP genotypes for about 65% of the 666 donors were used in a later genetic analysis, which treated that subset as a discovery cohort. All discovery cohort repertoires had been generated using a single sequencing platform. HLA typing covered class I and class II loci at four-digit resolution. The number of donors typed differed by locus, with 629-630 for A, B, C, DRB1 and DQB1, approximately 500 for DQA1, about 610 for DPA1, and under 490 for DPB1. A few DR-DQ haplotypes were treated as single units for association and clustering because of strong linkage in the cohort. Among some 410 genotyped donors of the cohort, an average of around 240,000 unique TCR beta nucleotide sequences were sequenced per donor, approximately 20% of them non-productive. Findings and caveats that apply to the study as a whole: An earlier analysis of 450 to 750 of the donors showed that most TCR beta V segments appeared in productive rearrangements either about 87% or about 30% of the time, which broadly matched IMGT annotations. A later analysis found that most CMV-associated TCR beta chains appeared HLA-restricted, with HLA associations seemingly driven largely by CMV exposure. In a later analysis, some 18,000 TCR beta sequences were associated with specific HLA alleles at a false discovery rate of 0.05. In vitro tests confirmed that a few of the cytomegalovirus-associated TCR beta chains recognize cytomegalovirus antigens. The sequencing pipeline was judged likely to have produced a cluster of highly shared sequence variants as a technical artifact. Most TCR sequences were seen in very few donors, while some public TCRs were found in many individuals. Roughly 15 rarely observed V segments, including chromosome 9 orphons, were excluded from the earlier analysis of about 500 of the donors because counts were too low. A later genetic analysis reported fewer N-insertions in productive TCRs among donors in an Asian-associated ancestry cluster than the roughly 620-donor mean. Strong co-occurrence of HLA alleles, especially DR and DQ, made assigning TCR associations to individual alleles difficult. HLA typing was unavailable for some donors at each locus, so association tests used only the typed subset. Sequencing depth was assumed to be roughly uniform across donors in the presence/absence analyses, though that assumption may not hold. This cohort had only TCR beta chains sequenced, and the lack of alpha or paired-chain data limited which features could be detected. Several of the top co-occurrence clusters appeared to be linked to parvovirus B19, influenza, CMV and Epstein-Barr virus, according to a later analysis. The study gave a list of under 200 TCR beta chains associated with cytomegalovirus. For the cohort, immune exposure information was limited to CMV serostatus. A further reported finding was that TCR beta sequences accurately predicted the HLA-A and HLA-B alleles for most subjects in the first cohort. In a later analysis, HLA-associated TCR beta chains showed more clonal expansion and lower generation probabilities than non-associated chains that were equally common. Some IMGT-functional V segments, including TRBV6-2 and TRBV6-3, could not be told apart with the 87-base-pair reads, so those segments were excluded. Cytomegalovirus status was reported to be diagnosed by the classifier with high specificity and sensitivity in both the original and validation cohorts. In a later genetic analysis, a missense DCLRE1C variant was associated with V-gene and J-gene trimming of TCR beta chains, and the association was replicated in an independent cohort. In a later analysis, the rate of TCR association differed among HLA loci, with DRB1 alleles having the most associated TCRs and HLA-C alleles having the fewest. The authors suggested that the approach could potentially be extended to other disease states and immunological phenotypes. Correlated functional status among segregating V segments might reflect linkage disequilibrium, but an unknown experimental factor could not be ruled out.

The cohort consisted of hundreds of healthy bone marrow donors. At the time of sampling, all cohort members were nominally healthy, though unrecorded immune exposures were likely present. The donor tested CMV seropositive and was one of the 289 seropositive cohort members. Every donor gave a peripheral blood sample, and the peripheral blood mononuclear cells from that sample were used for TCR beta sequencing. The Qiagen DNeasy Blood Extraction Kit was used to extract genomic DNA from the blood cell samples. The chain links TRBV7-5 with TRBJ2-3; the table gives TRBD2 as D, unverified against the DNA. TRBV7-5 is a pseudogene locus. The TCR comes from a man aged 60 to 69 in good health and CMV-seropositive. Sequenced sample: PBMCs. The CDR3 corresponds to CARSFLSGGADTQYF. The DNA sequence follows: TGTGCCAGAAGCTTTTTAAGCGGGGGGGCAGATACGCAGTATTTT.